Reported below is one T cell receptor (beta chain). As yet, its antigen is unknown. The CDR3 is made up of 14 amino acids. V lost 4 bases, J lost 11 bases, and 19 bases lay in between. CDR1 is LGHDT and CDR2 is YNNKEL in the germline V gene (reference sequence). The data belong to a study of blood T cells in healthy people across ages. Findings and caveats of the study: CMV infection status of these donors was not known.

A sample-barcoded 5' primer and a J-beta primer mix were used in a second PCR of about 6 to 11 cycles. Carrying 12 random nucleotides, a template-switch adaptor labeled each individual cDNA molecule. TCRdb reprocessed the 5' RACE reads with MiXCR, giving one entry per CDR3 protein. The sample carries 910,000 or so distinct CDR3 sequences, roughly 51% recorded once. What was sequenced was blood. This TCR was sampled from a woman aged 60-75 years in good health. The chain has TRBV3-1 and TRBJ2-3, with a tentative D call TRBD2 (5 bases). CDR3 nucleotide sequence: TGTGCCAGCAGCCTAGGATCTGGGAGCCTCCTGCAGTATTTT. It codes for CASSLGSGSLLQYF.